The present T cell receptor beta chain was sequenced within a study of identical twins. One entry per CDR3 protein, called by TCRdb with MiXCR from the 5' RACE reads. Of fewer than 800,000 distinct CDR3 sequences listed, under 8.5% are singletons. Whole-study findings and limits: Conclusions relied on cross-sectional statistical analysis, not following the same donors. For cord blood, abundant beta clonotypes had fewer insertions, unlike memory repertoires, which showed none. Zero-insertion analyses might be partly confounded by invariant T cells like MAIT and iNKT.

All of the donors were Caucasians in good health. This clonotype was observed a few times. Its antigen is as yet unknown. These same data were also listed under a study on yellow fever vaccine responses in identical twins.

The clonotype comes from a woman younger than 35 in good health. The sample comprised PBMCs.

In DNA form, the CDR3 reads TGTGCCACCAGCAGAGATCAGGGGGACTATGGCTACACCTTC. As protein: CATSRDQGDYGYTF. The rearrangement uses TRBV15 and TRBJ1-2; TRBD1 agrees at 7 bases. Looked up from germline, CDR1 is LNHNV and CDR2 is YYDKDF (reference sequence). The CDR3 contains 14 residues. V was pared by 0 bases and J by 3 bases, with 1 base of the junction left unmatched.